This TCR beta chain was identified in a study of OX40 agonist ivuxolimab in advanced cancers. A note on the overall study: Ivuxolimab was an agonistic, fully human IgG2 monoclonal antibody directed against OX40 (CD134), a costimulatory receptor. Patients were allowed to have had prior anti-PD-1, anti-PD-L1 or anti-CTLA-4 therapy, and roughly 40% of the dose-escalation patients had been treated with checkpoint inhibitors. Intravenous ivuxolimab was administered to patients every 2 weeks at six dose levels: 0.01, 0.1, 0.3, 1.5, 3 and 10 mg/kg. Partial responses were achieved by three dose-escalation patients, of whom one had hepatocellular carcinoma and two had cutaneous melanoma. Peripheral TCRbeta sequencing aimed to test whether ivuxolimab altered TCR sequence diversity and caused clonal T-cell expansion. Of the 50 or so patients in dose escalation, about 20 had hepatocellular carcinoma, roughly 15 had melanoma, 9 had renal cell carcinoma and 9 had head and neck cancer. A male proportion of almost 85% and a mean age of 60 years, ranging from about 23 to 79, were recorded for the dose-escalation cohort. The paper describes the monotherapy dose-escalation part (N ≈ 51 patients) of the phase I trial of ivuxolimab. Overall results and qualifications from the work: After ivuxolimab, expanded clones were on average more numerous among CD8+ T cells than among CD4+ T cells. At doses from 0.1 to 3.0 mg/kg, clonal expansion was seen in both CD4+ and CD8+ blood T cells between baseline and week 6. In the 0.1-3.0 mg/kg groups, partial responders were among the patients with the lowest normalized peripheral clonal expansion, particularly in CD8+ T cells. Low levels of normalized T-cell clonal expansion were also seen in some patients who did not respond. Antigen specificity was not determined for the clonally expanded peripheral T cells.

Trimming at the junction amounts to 5 bases on V and 4 bases on J, and the germline ends lie 9 bases apart. Measured from the cysteine to the phenylalanine, the CDR3 is 13 residues long. The only DNA kept is the CDR3, 39 bases in frame from the first base. From a lookup of the germline V gene (reference sequence), CDR1 and CDR2 are LNHDA and SQIVND. Genomic DNA was isolated from the sorted cells so that the TCRbeta CDR3 region could be sequenced. The immunoSEQ Assay was used to sequence the TCRbeta CDR3 regions. Sourced from immuneACCESS, this table was stored by TCRdb with only in-frame sequences that have V and J called. A share of the clones is absent; for the studies checked, an unresolved V gene accounts for under half, and the remainder has no known explanation. The sample profile shows roughly 62,000 clones; around 90% of them were found once. The leading ten clones occupy 0.62% of the sample.

Patients with a history of autoimmune disease or receiving systemic immunosuppression were excluded from the trial. Peripheral blood for TCR sequencing was collected from all dose cohorts at baseline, on cycle 4 day 1, and on cycle 7 day 1. The samples were taken from a phase I, first-in-human, multicenter, open-label dose-escalation trial of ivuxolimab. Adults with locally advanced or metastatic melanoma, renal cell carcinoma, hepatocellular carcinoma or head and neck squamous cell carcinoma were enrolled in the trial. CD4+ and CD8+ T cells were sorted separately from peripheral blood before TCR sequencing. This clone occurred once. No antigen is known for it. No much larger clone exists at a distance of one base, and base qualities are not known.

The TCR comes from an adult with an advanced solid tumor such as melanoma, head and neck, liver or kidney cancer. Here the chain combines TRBV19 and TRBJ1-5; a confident D gene designation cannot be given. The sequenced sample was CD4+ or CD8+ T cells sorted from blood, obtained in a trial of the OX40 agonist ivuxolimab. The DNA sequence is given as TGTGCCAGTAGTGTGGGTTTGAATCAGCCCCAGCATTTT. It codes for CASSVGLNQPQHF.